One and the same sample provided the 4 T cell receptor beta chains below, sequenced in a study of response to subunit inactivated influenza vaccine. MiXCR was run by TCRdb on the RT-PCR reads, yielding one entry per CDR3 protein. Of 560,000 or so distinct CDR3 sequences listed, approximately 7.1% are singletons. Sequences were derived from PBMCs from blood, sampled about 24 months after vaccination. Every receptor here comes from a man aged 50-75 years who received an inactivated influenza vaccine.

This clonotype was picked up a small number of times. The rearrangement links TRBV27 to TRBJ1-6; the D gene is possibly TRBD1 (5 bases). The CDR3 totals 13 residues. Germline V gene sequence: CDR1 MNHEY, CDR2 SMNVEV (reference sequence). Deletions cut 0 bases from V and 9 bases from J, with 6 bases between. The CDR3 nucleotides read TGTGCCAGCAGTTTATCCGGGGCTTCACCCCTCCACTTT. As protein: CASSLSGASPLHF.

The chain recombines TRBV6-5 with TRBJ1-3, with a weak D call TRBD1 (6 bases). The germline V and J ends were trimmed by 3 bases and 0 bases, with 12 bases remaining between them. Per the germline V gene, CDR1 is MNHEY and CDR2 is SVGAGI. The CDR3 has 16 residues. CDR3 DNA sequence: TGTGCCAGCAGTTATTATACAGGGAGCTCTGGAAACACCATATATTTT. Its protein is CASSYYTGSSGNTIYF.

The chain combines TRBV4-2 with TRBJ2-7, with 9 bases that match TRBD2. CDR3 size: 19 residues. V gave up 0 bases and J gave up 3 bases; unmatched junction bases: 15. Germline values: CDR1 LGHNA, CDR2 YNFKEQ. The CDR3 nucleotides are TGTGCCAGCAGCCAAGATTGGGGAGCGGGAGGCCTTAGGGACTACGAGCAGTACTTC. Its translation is CASSQDWGAGGLRDYEQYF.

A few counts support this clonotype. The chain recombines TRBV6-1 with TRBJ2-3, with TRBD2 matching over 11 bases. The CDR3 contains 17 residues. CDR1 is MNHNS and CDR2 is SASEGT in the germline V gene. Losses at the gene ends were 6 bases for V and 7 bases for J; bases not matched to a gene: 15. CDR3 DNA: TGTGCCAGCAGGTCACTTAGCGGGGGGGCGGACGGGAATACGCAGTATTTT. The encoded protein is CASRSLSGGADGNTQYF.